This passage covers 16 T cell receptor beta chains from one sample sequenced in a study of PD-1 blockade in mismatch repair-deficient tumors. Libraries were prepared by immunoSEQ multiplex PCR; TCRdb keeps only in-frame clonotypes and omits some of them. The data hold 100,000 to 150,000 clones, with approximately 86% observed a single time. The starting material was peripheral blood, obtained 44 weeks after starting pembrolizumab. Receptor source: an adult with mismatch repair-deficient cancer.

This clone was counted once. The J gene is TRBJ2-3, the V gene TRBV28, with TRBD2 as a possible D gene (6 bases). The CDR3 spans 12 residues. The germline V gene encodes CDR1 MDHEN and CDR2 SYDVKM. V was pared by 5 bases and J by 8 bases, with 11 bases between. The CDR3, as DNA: TGTGCCAGCAGTCGACTAGTACCTACGCAGTATTTT. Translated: CASSRLVPTQYF.

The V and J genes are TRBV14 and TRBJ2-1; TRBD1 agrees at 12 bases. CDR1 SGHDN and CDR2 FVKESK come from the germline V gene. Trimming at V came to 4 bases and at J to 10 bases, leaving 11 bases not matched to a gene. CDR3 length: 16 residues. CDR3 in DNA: TGTGCCAGCAGCCCGGAAGTCCGGGACAGGGGGCAGGAGCAGTTCTTC. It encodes CASSPEVRDRGQEQFF.

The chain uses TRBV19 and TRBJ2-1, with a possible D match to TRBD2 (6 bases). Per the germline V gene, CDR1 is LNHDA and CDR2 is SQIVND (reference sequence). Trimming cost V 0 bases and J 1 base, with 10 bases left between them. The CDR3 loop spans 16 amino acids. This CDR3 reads CASSIDWGVSYNEQFF. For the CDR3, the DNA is TGTGCCAGTAGTATAGATTGGGGGGTTTCCTACAATGAGCAGTTCTTC.

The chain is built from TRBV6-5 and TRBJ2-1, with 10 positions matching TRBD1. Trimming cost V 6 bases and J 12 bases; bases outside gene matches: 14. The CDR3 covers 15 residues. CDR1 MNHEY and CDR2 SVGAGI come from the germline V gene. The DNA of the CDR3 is TGTGCCAGCAGGCCCGGGACAGGGGATCCCTGGCGGCAGTTCTTC. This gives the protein CASRPGTGDPWRQFF.

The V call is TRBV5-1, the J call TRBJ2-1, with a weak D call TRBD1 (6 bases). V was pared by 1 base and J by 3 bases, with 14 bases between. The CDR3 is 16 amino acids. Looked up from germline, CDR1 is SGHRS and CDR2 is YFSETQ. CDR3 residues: CASSLRGIKDYNEQFF. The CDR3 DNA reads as TGCGCCAGCAGCTTGAGGGGGATTAAGGACTACAATGAGCAGTTCTTC.

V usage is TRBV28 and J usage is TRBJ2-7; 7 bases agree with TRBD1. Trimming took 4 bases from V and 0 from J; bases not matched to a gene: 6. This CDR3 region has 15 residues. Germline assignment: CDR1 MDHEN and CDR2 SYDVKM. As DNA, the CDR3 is TGTGCCAGCAGTTCCTACCGGGACAGCTCCTACGAGCAGTACTTC. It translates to CASSSYRDSSYEQYF.

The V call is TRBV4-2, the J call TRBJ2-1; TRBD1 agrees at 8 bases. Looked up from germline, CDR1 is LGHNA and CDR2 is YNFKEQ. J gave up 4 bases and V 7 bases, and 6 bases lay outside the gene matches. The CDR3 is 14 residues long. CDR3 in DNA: TGTGCCAGCAAAGACAGGGGTCTATACAATGAGCAGTTCTTC. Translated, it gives CASKDRGLYNEQFF.

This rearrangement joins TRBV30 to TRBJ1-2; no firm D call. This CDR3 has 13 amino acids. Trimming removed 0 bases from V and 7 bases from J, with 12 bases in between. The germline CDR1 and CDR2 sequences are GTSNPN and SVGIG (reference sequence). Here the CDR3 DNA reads TGTGCCTGGAGTGTACTTAGCAGTCTTGGCTACACCTTC. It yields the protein CAWSVLSSLGYTF.

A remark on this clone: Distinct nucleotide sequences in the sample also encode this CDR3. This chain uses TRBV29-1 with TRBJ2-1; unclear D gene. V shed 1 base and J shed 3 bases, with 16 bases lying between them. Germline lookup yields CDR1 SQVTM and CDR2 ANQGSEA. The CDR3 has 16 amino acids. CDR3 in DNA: TGCAGCGTTGAAGGCCCTTTAGGTGGTTTCTACAATGAGCAGTTCTTC. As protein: CSVEGPLGGFYNEQFF.

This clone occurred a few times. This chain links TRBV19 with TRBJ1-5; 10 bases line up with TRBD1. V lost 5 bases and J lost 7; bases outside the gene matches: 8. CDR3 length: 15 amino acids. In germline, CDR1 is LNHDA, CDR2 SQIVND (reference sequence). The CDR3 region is CASSLRDRGGQPQHF. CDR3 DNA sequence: TGTGCCAGTAGTTTACGGGACAGGGGTGGGCAGCCCCAGCATTTT.

CDR3 sequence (DNA): TGTGCCAGTAGTGACGCAGGAGATACGCAGTATTTT. This codes for CASSDAGDTQYF. The chain has TRBV19 and TRBJ2-3; D is undetermined. Germline V gene sequence: CDR1 LNHDA, CDR2 SQIVND (reference sequence). Deletions cut 5 bases from V and 5 bases from J, with 8 bases between. CDR3 size: 12 residues. The complete variable domain, with remaining parts taken from reference TRBV19 and TRBJ2-3, reads DGGITQSPKYLFRKEGQNVTLSCEQNLNHDAMYWYRQDPGQGLRLIYYSQIVNDFQKGDIAEGYSVSREKKESFPLTVTSAQKNPTAFYLCASSDAGDTQYFGPGTRLTVL.

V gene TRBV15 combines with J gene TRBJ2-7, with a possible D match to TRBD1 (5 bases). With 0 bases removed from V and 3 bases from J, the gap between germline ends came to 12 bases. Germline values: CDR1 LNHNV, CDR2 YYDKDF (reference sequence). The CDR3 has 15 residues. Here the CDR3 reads CATSRDQGGDYEQYF. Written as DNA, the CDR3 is TGTGCCACCAGCAGAGATCAGGGTGGGGACTACGAGCAGTACTTC. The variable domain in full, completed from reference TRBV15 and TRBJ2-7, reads DAMVIQNPRYQVTQFGKPVTLSCSQTLNHNVMYWYQQKSSQAPKLLFHYYDKDFNNEADTPDNFQSRRPNTSFCFLDIRSPGLGDTAMYLCATSRDQGGDYEQYFGPGTRLTVT.

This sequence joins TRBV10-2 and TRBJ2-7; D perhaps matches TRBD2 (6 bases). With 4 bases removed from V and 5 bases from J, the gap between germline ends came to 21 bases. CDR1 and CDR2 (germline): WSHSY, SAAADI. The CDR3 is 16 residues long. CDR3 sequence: CASSVASARVWDEQYF. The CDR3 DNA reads TGCGCCAGCAGTGTAGCTAGCGCGCGAGTTTGGGACGAGCAGTACTTC.

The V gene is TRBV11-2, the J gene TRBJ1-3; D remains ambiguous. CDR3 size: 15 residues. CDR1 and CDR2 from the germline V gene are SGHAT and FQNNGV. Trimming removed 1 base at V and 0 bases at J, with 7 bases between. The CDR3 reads CASSLGYGSGNTIYF. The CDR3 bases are TGTGCCAGCAGCTTAGGATATGGCTCTGGAAACACCATATATTTT.

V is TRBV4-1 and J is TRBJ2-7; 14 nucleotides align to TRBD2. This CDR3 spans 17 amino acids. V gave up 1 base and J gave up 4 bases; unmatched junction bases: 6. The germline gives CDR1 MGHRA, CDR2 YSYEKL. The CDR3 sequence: CASSQGLAGGPLYEQYF. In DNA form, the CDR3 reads TGCGCCAGCAGCCAAGGACTAGCGGGAGGGCCATTGTACGAGCAGTACTTC.

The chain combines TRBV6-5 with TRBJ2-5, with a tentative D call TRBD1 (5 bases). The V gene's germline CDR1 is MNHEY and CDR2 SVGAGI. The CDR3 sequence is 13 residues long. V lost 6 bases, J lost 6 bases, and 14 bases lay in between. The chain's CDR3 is CASRVGVEQTQYF. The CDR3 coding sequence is TGTGCCAGCAGGGTAGGGGTGGAACAGACCCAGTACTTC.